These 9 T cell receptor beta chains originate from one sample sequenced in a study of blood T cells in healthy people across ages. Sample-barcoded 5' priming and a J-beta primer mix drove a second PCR of roughly 7 to 11 cycles. Using its own MiXCR run on the 5' RACE reads, TCRdb lists one record per CDR3 protein. The repertoire includes approximately 2,000,000 distinct CDR3 sequences, around 40% of them detected once, and approximately 22% sits in the top ten. Sequencing used blood. These receptors all come from a human donor in good health.

This clonotype has a handful of counts. This chain links TRBV5-8 with TRBJ1-2; D is ambiguous. V lost 0 bases and J 3 bases, leaving 9 bases between the germline ends. Germline CDR1 reads SGHTS; CDR2 reads YDEGEE. The CDR3 totals 14 residues. The CDR3 sequence: CASSLGRNYYGYTF. The CDR3 DNA is TGTGCCAGCAGCTTGGGCCGAAACTACTATGGCTACACCTTC.

The gene calls are TRBV5-1 and TRBJ2-1, with a possible D match to TRBD2 (5 bases). CDR1 and CDR2 from the germline V gene are SGHRS and YFSETQ. Trimming took off 2 bases at V and 8 bases at J, with 11 bases between the two ends. This CDR3 comprises 13 residues. CDR3 sequence (DNA): TGCGCCAGCAGCTTCCCCGGGAACGATGAGCAGTTCTTC. This encodes CASSFPGNDEQFF.

The chain combines TRBV5-1 with TRBJ2-1, with 7 bases that match TRBD2. The CDR3 sequence is 15 residues long. With V trimmed by 5 bases and J by 2 bases, 7 bases remained unmatched. CDR1 is SGHRS and CDR2 is YFSETQ in the germline V gene. Here the CDR3 DNA reads TGCGCCAGCAGTGGGGGGGTCGGGGCCTACAATGAGCAGTTCTTC. This sequence encodes CASSGGVGAYNEQFF.

This clonotype has a handful of counts. The chain is built from TRBV20-1 and TRBJ2-1, with D possibly matching TRBD1 (5 bases). Germline values: CDR1 DFQATT, CDR2 SNEGSKA (reference sequence). The CDR3 covers 13 residues. The CDR3 nucleotides read TGCAGCCCGAGACAGAGCTCCTACAATGAGCAGTTCTTC. Encoded protein: CSPRQSSYNEQFF.

The gene calls are TRBV7-3 and TRBJ1-2, with D unresolved. CDR3 size: 13 residues. Per the germline V gene, CDR1 is SGHTA and CDR2 is FQGTGA. V lost 2 bases to trimming and J lost 7 bases, with 11 bases between them. The CDR3, as DNA: TGTGCCAGCAGCTTAGGCCCCGCGCTTGGCTACACCTTC. It encodes CASSLGPALGYTF.

This clonotype has just a few counts. The V and J genes are TRBV20-1 and TRBJ1-2, with D uncertain. The germline V gene encodes CDR1 DFQATT and CDR2 SNEGSKA (reference sequence). This CDR3 is built from 12 residues. Trimming removed 1 base at V and 7 bases at J, with 10 bases between. The CDR3 here is CSARGRTSGYTF. CDR3 sequence (DNA): TGCAGTGCTAGAGGCCGAACGAGTGGCTACACCTTC.

Of note for this clonotype: At one end the junction does not follow the germline gene, possibly because of a read error. This chain links TRBV18 with TRBJ1-2; the D is unclear. The CDR3 totals 16 residues. Looked up from germline, CDR1 is KGHSH and CDR2 is LQKENI. This chain's CDR3 is CVSSPFTEKLNYGYTF. CDR3 sequence (DNA): TGTGTCAGCTCACCGTTTACCGAGAAACTTAACTACGGCTACACCTTC.

This clonotype was picked up a small number of times. This chain joins TRBV25-1 and TRBJ1-2; D might be TRBD1 (5 bases). Germline CDR1 MGHDK, CDR2 SYGVNS. The CDR3 is 14 amino acids. With 0 bases removed from V and 8 bases from J, the gap between germline ends came to 13 bases. The CDR3 coding sequence is TGTGCCAGCAGTGAATATTACGGGGCCTCAGGCTACACCTTC. Protein: CASSEYYGASGYTF.

This clonotype occurred a few times. The genes are TRBV6-5 and TRBJ1-1; 11 nucleotides line up with TRBD1. The trim removed 6 bases at V and 6 bases at J, leaving 6 bases unmatched. The CDR3 totals 14 residues. From germline, CDR1 is MNHEY and CDR2 SVGAGI. CDR3 sequence (DNA): TGTGCCAGCAGCCGTGGACAGGGGGCAGCTGAAGCTTTCTTT. This translates into CASSRGQGAAEAFF.